This TCR beta chain came from a study of T cell responses to AZD1222 COVID-19 vaccine. Across the whole study: Both about-4-week and about-12-week second-dose recipients were combined.

TCRdb keeps only in-frame clones here, not all; method: immunoSEQ multiplex PCR. The sample includes some 130,000 clones, about 93% seen only once; the top ten take over 4%. Study-level results: The donor group comprised mostly white British people and more females; the analysis possibly underestimated clonal diversity. Spike-wide coverage was observed for vaccine-associated CD4 TCRs, with dominant responses at 160-218 and 743-854. Close to half of all spike-specific TCRs reportedly target regions of the variants that are unmutated.

About this clone: Its antigen is currently unknown.

The clonotype was recovered from an adult in good health. The material was peripheral blood, obtained on day 0 of AZD1222 vaccination.

The CDR3 loop is CASSPWTAAEQFF. CDR3 DNA sequence: TGTGCCAGCAGCCCCTGGACAGCCGCTGAGCAGTTCTTC. The chain has TRBV9 and TRBJ2-1; a possible D gene is TRBD1 (6 bases). Germline-derived CDR1 and CDR2 are SGDLS and YYNGEE. The CDR3 covers 13 residues. The V and J ends lost 4 bases and 9 bases respectively, with 14 bases between them.